One sample yielded the 20 T cell receptor beta chains listed below, sequenced in a study of CD8+ T cells in alopecia areata. Sample treatment: oral pan-JAK inhibitor, 5-10 mg twice daily. RNA was isolated and reverse transcribed to cDNA, the sequencing template. The data were produced by immunoSEQ multiplex PCR, yet TCRdb's version contains in-frame clones alone and is incomplete. Counted here are just over 150,000 clones, about two thirds occurring once; the ten biggest clones make up more than 0.7%. Sequenced here: CD4+ T cells sorted from blood, sampled at week 4, from a patient treated with tofacitinib. These receptors originate from a human donor with alopecia areata.

This clone was detected only once. This chain uses TRBV30 with TRBJ1-1; D unresolved. The germline V gene encodes CDR1 GTSNPN and CDR2 SVGIG (reference sequence). This CDR3 spans 13 amino acids. Trimming took 0 bases from V and 11 from J, leaving 16 bases between them. The CDR3 protein is CAWSVLGSVDAFF. The CDR3 bases are TGTGCCTGGAGTGTACTGGGTAGCGTGGATGCTTTCTTT.

The sample holds a few counts of this clone. The chain uses TRBV9 and TRBJ2-7, with D tentatively TRBD1 or TRBD2 (6 bases each). The CDR3 runs 16 residues. Germline CDR1 reads SGDLS; CDR2 reads YYNGEE. Trimming left V 3 bases short and J 6 bases short, with 22 bases between. The CDR3 DNA reads as TGTGCCAGCAGCGCCGTTGAAAAGGGGGGATCCCTCGAGCAGTACTTC. Translating it yields CASSAVEKGGSLEQYF.

V gene TRBV25-1 combines with J gene TRBJ2-7; D might be TRBD1 (6 bases). CDR3 length: 15 amino acids. Germline V gene sequence: CDR1 MGHDK, CDR2 SYGVNS. Trimming shortened V by 3 bases and J by 2 bases, and 14 bases separated the two germline ends. The CDR3 bases are TGTGCCAGCAGTGACGCAGGGGACCTCACCTACGAGCAGTACTTC. It translates to CASSDAGDLTYEQYF.

The chain combines TRBV7-9 with TRBJ1-2; unclear D gene. The CDR3 runs 15 residues. V shed 0 bases and J shed 0 bases, with 8 bases lying between them. Germline loops: CDR1 SEHNR, CDR2 FQNEAQ (reference sequence). CDR3 region: CASSLARGPNYGYTF. The CDR3 bases are TGTGCCAGCAGCTTAGCGCGAGGGCCTAACTATGGCTACACCTTC.

The chain links TRBV5-4 to TRBJ1-3; no clear D gene. The CDR3 totals 15 residues. V lost 4 bases to trimming and J lost 1 base, with 12 bases between them. Germline loops: CDR1 SGHNT, CDR2 YYREEE (reference sequence). For the CDR3, the DNA is TGTGCCAGCAGCCCGAACAGAGCATCTGGAAACACCATATATTTT. Encoded protein: CASSPNRASGNTIYF.

This chain links TRBV10-2 with TRBJ1-1; D is unresolved. V lost 0 bases, J lost 1 base, and 3 bases lay in between. The CDR3 extends over 13 amino acids. The germline CDR1 and CDR2 sequences are WSHSY and SAAADI. The CDR3: CASSESGNTEAFF. The CDR3 region has the DNA TGCGCCAGCAGTGAGTCAGGGAACACTGAAGCTTTCTTT.

The rearrangement joins TRBV10-3 to TRBJ2-5, with D perhaps assigned TRBD1 or TRBD2 (6 bases each). Germline V gene sequence: CDR1 ENHRY, CDR2 SYGVKD. V shed 5 bases and J shed 3 bases, with 16 bases lying between them. CDR3 length equals 15 residues. The CDR3: CAISPGAGGEETQYF. Written as DNA, the CDR3 is TGTGCCATCAGTCCAGGGGCCGGGGGCGAAGAGACCCAGTACTTC.

The gene calls are TRBV29-1 and TRBJ1-2; D possibly corresponds to TRBD1 (6 bases). Looked up from germline, CDR1 is SQVTM and CDR2 is ANQGSEA. This CDR3 contains 11 residues. V dropped 7 bases and J dropped 3 bases, with 9 bases sitting between them. CDR3 DNA: TGCAGCGGTTACAGGGACTATGGCTACACCTTC. Protein: CSGYRDYGYTF.

The rearrangement uses TRBV2 and TRBJ1-6; D unclear. The CDR3 has 15 residues. Germline V CDR1 and CDR2: SNHLY, FYNNEI. Trimming stripped 6 bases from V and 8 bases from J, with 17 bases between. The CDR3 DNA is TGTGCCAGCAGCTCGGATGGAGGGATTTATTCACCCCTCCACTTT. It yields the protein CASSSDGGIYSPLHF.

The genes are TRBV7-9 and TRBJ2-6, with 7 bases identical to TRBD1. The germline V gene has CDR1 SEHNR and CDR2 FQNEAQ (reference sequence). The CDR3 is 15 residues long. Unmatched junction bases numbered 4, after V lost 4 bases and J lost 4 bases. CDR3 in amino acids: CASSSDREGANVLTF. CDR3 DNA: TGTGCCAGCAGCTCAGACAGGGAAGGGGCCAACGTCCTGACTTTC.

V is TRBV30 and J is TRBJ1-1; D gene unclear. CDR1 GTSNPN and CDR2 SVGIG come from the germline V gene (reference sequence). Trimming cost V 3 bases and J 1 base, with 6 bases left between them. CDR3 length: 12 amino acids. In DNA, the CDR3 is TGTGCCTGGAGGCGACCGAACACTGAAGCTTTCTTT. Translating gives CAWRRPNTEAFF.

CDR3 amino acids: CSVERVRNTEAFF. CDR3 sequence (DNA): TGCAGCGTTGAAAGGGTCAGGAACACTGAAGCTTTCTTT. This rearrangement joins TRBV29-1 to TRBJ1-1; no firm D call. V dropped 2 bases and J dropped 1 base, with 8 bases sitting between them. This CDR3 spans 13 amino acids. CDR1 and CDR2 (germline): SQVTM, ANQGSEA.

This chain connects TRBV11-2 to TRBJ2-6; D is undetermined. The ends were cut back, 7 bases at V and 2 bases at J, with 6 bases in the middle. From germline, CDR1 is SGHAT and CDR2 FQNNGV. This CDR3 has 13 residues. CDR3 in DNA: TGTGCCAGCATCCTAGCTGGGGCCAACGTCCTGACTTTC. Protein: CASILAGANVLTF.

The chain combines TRBV29-1 with TRBJ2-1; D gene unclear. Trimming pared 2 bases from V and 13 bases from J, leaving 9 bases between. Germline CDR1 SQVTM, CDR2 ANQGSEA. The CDR3 has 10 residues. CDR3 bases: TGCAGCGTTGAATCCGAGGCCCAGTTCTTC. Translation: CSVESEAQFF.

This clone was recorded a few times. The CDR3 reads CANAGTGTGELFF. The CDR3 region has the DNA TGTGCCAACGCGGGGACAGGAACCGGGGAGCTGTTTTTT. V is TRBV10-3 and J is TRBJ2-2; TRBD1 matches 8 bases. The CDR3 has 13 residues. The germline V gene encodes CDR1 ENHRY and CDR2 SYGVKD. V lost 10 bases to trimming and J lost 5 bases; unmatched junction nucleotides: 6.

This clone was seen only once. Compared with germline, one end of the junction differs, possibly owing to a read error. The chain combines TRBV7-7 with TRBJ2-7; 8 bases map to TRBD1. CDR3 length equals 15 residues. CDR1 and CDR2 (germline): SSHAT, FNYEAQ (reference sequence). CDR3 loop: CASSFDRGPSYEQYF. The DNA for the CDR3 is TGTGCTAGCAGCTTCGACAGGGGCCCCTCCTACGAGCAGTACTTC.

This clone was counted only a few times. The CDR3 bases are TGCAGCGTTGTGGGAGGGCCTGGGGCCAAAAACATTCAGTACTTC. Its protein product is CSVVGGPGAKNIQYF. This sequence joins TRBV29-1 and TRBJ2-4; 7 nucleotides line up with TRBD2. The V gene end was trimmed by 4 bases and the J gene end by 1 base; junction bases not matched to a gene: 7. Germline CDR1 SQVTM, CDR2 ANQGSEA. This CDR3 comprises 15 residues.

The chain combines TRBV7-9 with TRBJ2-5, with D perhaps given as TRBD1 or TRBD2 (5 bases each). Germline CDR1 reads SEHNR; CDR2 reads FQNEAQ (reference sequence). This CDR3 has 13 residues. V was pared by 1 base and J by 6 bases, with 9 bases between. CDR3 bases: TGTGCCAGCAGCTTAGGGGGGTTTAAGACCCAGTACTTC. This sequence encodes CASSLGGFKTQYF.

CDR3 nucleotides: TGTGCCAGCAGCCAAGGGGAGAGGAAGACCCAGTACTTC. Encoded protein: CASSQGERKTQYF. The chain uses TRBV14 and TRBJ2-5; TRBD2 is a possible D gene (5 bases). V lost 1 base and J 6 bases, leaving 9 bases between the germline ends. Germline V gene data show CDR1 as SGHDN and CDR2 as FVKESK. The CDR3 has 13 residues.

The CDR3 spells CASSPAGNQPQHF. CDR3 nucleotide sequence: TGTGCCAGCTCACCAGCTGGGAATCAGCCCCAGCATTTT. The rearrangement joins TRBV18 to TRBJ1-5, with D unresolved. This CDR3 spans 13 amino acids. The germline V and J ends were trimmed by 2 bases and 4 bases, with 6 bases remaining between them. Germline V lookup: CDR1 KGHSH, CDR2 LQKENI.